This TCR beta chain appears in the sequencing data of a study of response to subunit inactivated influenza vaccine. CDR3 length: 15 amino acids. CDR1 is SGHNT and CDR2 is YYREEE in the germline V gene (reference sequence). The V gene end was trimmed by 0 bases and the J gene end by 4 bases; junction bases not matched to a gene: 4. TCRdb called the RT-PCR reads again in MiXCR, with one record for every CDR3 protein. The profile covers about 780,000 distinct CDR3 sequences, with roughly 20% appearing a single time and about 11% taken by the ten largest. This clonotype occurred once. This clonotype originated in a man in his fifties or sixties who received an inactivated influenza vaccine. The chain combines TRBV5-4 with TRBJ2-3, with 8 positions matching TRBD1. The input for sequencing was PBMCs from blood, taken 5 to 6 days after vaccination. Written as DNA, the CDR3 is TGTGCCAGCAGCTTGGGGACAGGGATCTCAGATACGCAGTATTTT. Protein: CASSLGTGISDTQYF.